This TCR beta chain originates from a study of T-cell memory formation after mild COVID-19. Study-wide background: The TCR clusters were mostly specific to one donor.

5'RACE with constant-segment primers yielded barcoded, UMI-tagged TCR alpha and TCR beta cDNA libraries. From the 5' RACE reads, TCRdb called clonotypes with MiXCR, one entry per CDR3 protein. Counted here are 450,000 or so distinct CDR3 sequences, approximately 25% occurring once; the ten biggest clones make up 12%. From germline, CDR1 is DFQATT and CDR2 SNEGSKA (reference sequence). This CDR3 spans 16 amino acids. After removal of 0 bases from V and 1 base from J, the junction contained 8 bases not matched to a gene. Sequenced: PBMCs or a T cell subset sorted from them (not recorded which). The source of this sequence is an adult woman who had mild COVID-19 (a few samples of this study predate the infection). Cell type and time point are not known. This chain uses TRBV20-1 with TRBJ2-7, with 8 bases matching TRBD1. The CDR3 DNA follows: TGCAGTGCTAGAGACCCGTCCAGGGGGCGATCCTACGAGCAGTACTTC. Encoded protein: CSARDPSRGRSYEQYF.